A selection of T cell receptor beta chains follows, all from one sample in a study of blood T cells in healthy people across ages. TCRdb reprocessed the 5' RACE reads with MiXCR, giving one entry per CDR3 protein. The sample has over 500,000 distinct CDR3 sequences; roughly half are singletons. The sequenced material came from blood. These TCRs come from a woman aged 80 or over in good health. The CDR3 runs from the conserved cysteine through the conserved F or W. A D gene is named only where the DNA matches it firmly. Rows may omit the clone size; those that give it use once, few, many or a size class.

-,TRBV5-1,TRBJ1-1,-,CASSFGASTEAFF,TGCGCCAGCAGCTTCGGCGCCTCCACTGAAGCTTTCTTT
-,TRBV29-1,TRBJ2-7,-,CSVADKKLYEQYF,TGCAGCGTTGCCGATAAGAAACTTTACGAGCAGTACTTC
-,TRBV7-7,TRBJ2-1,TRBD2,CASSVGTSGDSSYNEQFF,TGTGCCAGCAGCGTCGGGACTAGCGGTGACAGCTCCTACAATGAGCAGTTCTTC
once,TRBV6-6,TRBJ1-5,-,CASSYPEEHQPQHF,TGTGCCAGCAGTTACCCTGAAGAACATCAGCCCCAGCATTTT
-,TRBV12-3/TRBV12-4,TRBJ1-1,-,CASSLSSWNTEAFF,TGTGCCAGCAGTTTGTCCAGCTGGAACACTGAAGCTTTCTTT
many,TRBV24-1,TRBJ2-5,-,CATSDSGRDPSGTQYF,TGTGCCACCAGTGATTCGGGCAGGGATCCAAGTGGGACCCAGTACTTC
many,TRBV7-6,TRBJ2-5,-,CASSFESRGETQYF,TGTGCCAGCAGCTTTGAAAGTCGGGGAGAGACCCAGTACTTC
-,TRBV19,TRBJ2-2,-,CASSMTEAGELFF,TGTGCCAGTAGTATGACCGAGGCCGGGGAGCTGTTTTTT
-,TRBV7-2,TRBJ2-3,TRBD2,CASRERLAGTDTQYF,TGTGCCAGCAGAGAGCGACTAGCGGGAACAGATACGCAGTATTTT
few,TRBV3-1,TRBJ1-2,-,CASSIPDRTSGYTF,TGTGCCAGCAGCATCCCGGACCGTACTTCGGGCTACACCTTC
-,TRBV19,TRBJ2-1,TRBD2,CASSGRLAGNEQFF,TGTGCCAGTAGCGGACGACTAGCCGGGAATGAGCAGTTCTTC
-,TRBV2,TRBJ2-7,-,CASSDYGGPGGEQYF,TGTGCCAGCAGTGATTACGGAGGGCCAGGAGGCGAGCAGTACTTC
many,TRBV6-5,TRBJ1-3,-,CASSYSGGGSGNTIYF,TGTGCCAGCAGTTACTCGGGGGGGGGCTCTGGAAACACCATATATTTT
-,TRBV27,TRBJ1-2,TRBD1,CASSWSGQGTYGYTF,TGTGCCAGCAGTTGGTCGGGACAGGGGACCTATGGCTACACCTTC
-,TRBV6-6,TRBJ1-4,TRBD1,CASSPFAGTGRSEKLFF,TGTGCCAGCAGTCCTTTCGCCGGGACAGGAAGAAGTGAAAAACTGTTTTTT
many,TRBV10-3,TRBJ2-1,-,CAISTNNEQFF,TGTGCCATCTCGACTAACAATGAGCAGTTCTTC
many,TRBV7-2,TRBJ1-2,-,CASSLESLYGYTF,TGTGCCAGCAGCTTAGAATCCCTATATGGCTACACCTTC
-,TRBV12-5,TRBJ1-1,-,CASGLGGTEAFF,TGTGCTAGTGGTTTGGGGGGCACAGAAGCTTTCTTT
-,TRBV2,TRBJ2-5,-,CASRETSSTTQYF,TGTGCCAGCAGAGAGACTTCGTCGACGACCCAGTACTTC
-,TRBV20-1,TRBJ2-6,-,CSASGDAGANVLTF,TGCAGTGCTAGCGGGGATGCTGGGGCCAACGTCCTGACTTTC
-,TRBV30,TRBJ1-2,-,CAWSYGRTNYGYTF,TGTGCCTGGAGTTACGGCAGAACTAACTATGGCTACACCTTC
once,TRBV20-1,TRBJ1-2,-,CSASRRVEGYTF,TGCAGTGCTAGTAGAAGGGTGGAAGGCTACACCTTC
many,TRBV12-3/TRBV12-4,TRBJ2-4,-,CASSLVVTKNIQYF,TGTGCCAGCAGTTTAGTGGTAACCAAAAACATTCAGTACTTC
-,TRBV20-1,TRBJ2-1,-,CSARPGGWGPAYNEQFF,TGCAGTGCTAGACCCGGCGGTTGGGGGCCGGCCTACAATGAGCAGTTCTTC